This passage covers 13 T cell receptor beta chains from one sample sequenced in a study of cytomegalovirus exposure and HLA in healthy donors. The PCR made use of 60 Vbeta and 13 Jbeta primers. Profiling relied on immunoSEQ multiplex PCR, and the TCRdb table lists in-frame clones only, not all of them. The sample holds roughly 120,000 clones, roughly three fifths seen once. The material sequenced was PBMCs. The receptors originated from a man aged 40-50 years in good health and CMV-seropositive.

This clone has more than one count but fewer than ten. V usage is TRBV7-2 and J usage is TRBJ1-6; 10 bases match TRBD1. CDR1 SGHTA and CDR2 FQGNSA come from the germline V gene. The CDR3 loop spans 18 amino acids. V shed 1 base and J 0 bases; nucleotides not matched to a gene: 3. The CDR3 bases are TGTGCCAGCAGCTTAGGGGGACAGGGGTTCTCCTATAATTCACCCCTCCACTTT. Its protein product is CASSLGGQGFSYNSPLHF.

This rearrangement joins TRBV10-3 to TRBJ1-5, with TRBD1 matching over 7 bases. Germline assignment: CDR1 ENHRY and CDR2 SYGVKD. This CDR3 has 15 residues. J lost 0 bases, V lost 6 bases, and 5 bases had no gene match. The DNA of the CDR3 is TGTGCCATCAGAGACAGGGCTGATAGCAATCAGCCCCAGCATTTT. It is translated as CAIRDRADSNQPQHF.

This clone has more than one count but fewer than ten. The chain recombines TRBV10-1 with TRBJ1-2, with TRBD1 matching over 10 bases. The V gene's germline CDR1 is WNHNN and CDR2 SYGVQD (reference sequence). J was trimmed by 11 bases and V by 5 bases; bases with no gene match: 11. The CDR3 has 14 residues. In DNA, the CDR3 is TGCGCCAGCAGTCCGGGACAGGGGATCGGGCCTTACACCTTC. It is translated as CASSPGQGIGPYTF.

The rearrangement joins TRBV6-1 to TRBJ1-6; D is unclear. Germline CDR1 MNHNS, CDR2 SASEGT. This CDR3 comprises 13 residues. Trimming shortened V by 6 bases and J by 4 bases, and 7 bases separated the two germline ends. As DNA, the CDR3 is TGTGCCAGCAGGAGGGAGTATAATTCACCCCTCCACTTT. Protein: CASRREYNSPLHF.

This clone came up a few times. V gene TRBV2 combines with J gene TRBJ2-1; D is perhaps TRBD1 (5 bases). The CDR3 is 13 amino acids. Germline lookup yields CDR1 SNHLY and CDR2 FYNNEI. V shed 1 base and J shed 14 bases, with 15 bases lying between them. CDR3 sequence reads: CASSEEFTRQKFF. In DNA, the CDR3 is TGTGCCAGCAGTGAAGAATTCACGAGACAGAAGTTCTTC.

This clone was seen more than once but under ten times. This sequence joins TRBV6-1 and TRBJ1-5; 9 bases align to TRBD1. The CDR3 is 15 amino acids. The J segment lost 5 bases and the V segment lost 2 bases, leaving 4 bases of the junction unmatched. CDR1 is MNHNS, CDR2 SASEGT, per germline. The CDR3 sequence: CASSEMGQGYQPQHF. In DNA form, the CDR3 reads TGTGCCAGCAGTGAAATGGGACAGGGTTATCAGCCCCAGCATTTT.

The rearrangement links TRBV7-9 to TRBJ1-2; D uncertain. V lost 8 bases and J lost 4, with 20 bases in between. The CDR3 is 15 residues long. CDR1 SEHNR and CDR2 FQNEAQ come from the germline V gene (reference sequence). The CDR3 reads CASQTPLGGLYGYTF. The CDR3 bases are TGTGCCAGCCAAACCCCTTTGGGAGGCCTCTATGGCTACACCTTC.

The CDR3 sequence is CASSLNRVGYTF. The CDR3 region has the DNA TGTGCCAGCAGCTTAAACAGGGTCGGCTACACCTTC. The chain uses TRBV5-6 and TRBJ1-2; possible D gene TRBD1, 6 bases. Trimming cost V 2 bases and J 8 bases, with 10 bases left between them. There are 12 residues in the CDR3. CDR1 and CDR2 (germline): SGHDT, YYEEEE. Variable domain in full (rest from reference TRBV5-6 and TRBJ1-2): DAGVTQSPTHLIKTRGQQVTLRCSPKSGHDTVSWYQQALGQGPQFIFQYYEEEERQRGNFPDRFSGHQFPNYSSELNVNALLLGDSALYLCASSLNRVGYTFGSGTRLTVV.

The gene calls are TRBV28 and TRBJ2-7; D not resolved. The CDR3 extends over 14 amino acids. V gave up 4 bases and J gave up 3 bases, with 13 bases separating them. The V gene's germline CDR1 is MDHEN and CDR2 SYDVKM. The DNA for the CDR3 is TGTGCCAGCAGTTCGCGGCGAACTGACTACGAGCAGTACTTC. Translating gives CASSSRRTDYEQYF.

The genes are TRBV7-2 and TRBJ1-3; 10 nucleotides agree with TRBD1. Unmatched junction bases numbered 5, after V lost 4 bases and J lost 8 bases. There are 14 residues in the CDR3. From germline, CDR1 is SGHTA and CDR2 FQGNSA. The CDR3, as DNA: TGTGCCAGCAGCTCCCTGGGACAGGGGTACACCATATATTTT. Its translation: CASSSLGQGYTIYF. The full variable domain, its missing parts supplied by reference TRBV7-2 and TRBJ1-3, is GAGVSQSPSNKVTEKGKDVELRCDPISGHTALYWYRQSLGQGLEFLIYFQGNSAPDKSGLPSDRFSAERTGGSVSTLTIQRTQQEDSAVYLCASSSLGQGYTIYFGEGSWLTVV.

On this clone: The junction does not match germline at one end; this may be a read error. The J gene is TRBJ2-5, the V gene TRBV6-5; 9 bases align to TRBD2. This CDR3 spans 13 amino acids. Germline V lookup: CDR1 MNHEY, CDR2 SVGAGI. In nucleotides, the CDR3 is TGTGCCAGCAGCTTTGGGGCTAGCGGGGACTGGGACTTC. It codes for CASSFGASGDWDF.

The chain uses TRBV30 and TRBJ1-4, with 7 bases matching TRBD1. The CDR3 has 15 amino acids. J gave up 5 bases and V 0 bases, and 6 bases lay outside the gene matches. Germline V gene data show CDR1 as GTSNPN and CDR2 as SVGIG (reference sequence). CDR3 sequence reads: CAWSVIQGVNEKLFF. The DNA for the CDR3 is TGTGCCTGGAGTGTAATTCAGGGGGTAAATGAAAAACTGTTTTTT.

The chain has TRBV4-1 and TRBJ2-3; D is perhaps TRBD2 (6 bases). Germline V gene lookup returns CDR1 MGHRA and CDR2 YSYEKL. V was clipped by 2 bases and J by 6 bases, with 12 bases between them. The CDR3 covers 14 residues. The CDR3 loop is CASSQKGGGDTQYF. In nucleotides, the CDR3 is TGCGCCAGCAGCCAAAAAGGTGGGGGGGATACGCAGTATTTT.